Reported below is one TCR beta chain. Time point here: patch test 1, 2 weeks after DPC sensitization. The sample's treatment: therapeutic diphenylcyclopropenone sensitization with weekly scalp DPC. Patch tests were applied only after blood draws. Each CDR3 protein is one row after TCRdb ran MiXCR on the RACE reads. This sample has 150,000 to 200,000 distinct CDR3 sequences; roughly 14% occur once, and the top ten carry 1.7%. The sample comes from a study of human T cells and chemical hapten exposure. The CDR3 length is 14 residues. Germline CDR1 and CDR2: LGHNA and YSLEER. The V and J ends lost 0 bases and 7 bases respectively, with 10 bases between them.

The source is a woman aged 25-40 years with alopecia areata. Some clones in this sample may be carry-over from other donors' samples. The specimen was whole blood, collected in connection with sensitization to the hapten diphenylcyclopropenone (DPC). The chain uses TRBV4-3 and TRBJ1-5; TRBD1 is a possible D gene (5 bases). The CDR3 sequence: CASSQDWGGQPQHF. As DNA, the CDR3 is TGCGCCAGCAGCCAAGATTGGGGCGGCCAGCCCCAGCATTTT.